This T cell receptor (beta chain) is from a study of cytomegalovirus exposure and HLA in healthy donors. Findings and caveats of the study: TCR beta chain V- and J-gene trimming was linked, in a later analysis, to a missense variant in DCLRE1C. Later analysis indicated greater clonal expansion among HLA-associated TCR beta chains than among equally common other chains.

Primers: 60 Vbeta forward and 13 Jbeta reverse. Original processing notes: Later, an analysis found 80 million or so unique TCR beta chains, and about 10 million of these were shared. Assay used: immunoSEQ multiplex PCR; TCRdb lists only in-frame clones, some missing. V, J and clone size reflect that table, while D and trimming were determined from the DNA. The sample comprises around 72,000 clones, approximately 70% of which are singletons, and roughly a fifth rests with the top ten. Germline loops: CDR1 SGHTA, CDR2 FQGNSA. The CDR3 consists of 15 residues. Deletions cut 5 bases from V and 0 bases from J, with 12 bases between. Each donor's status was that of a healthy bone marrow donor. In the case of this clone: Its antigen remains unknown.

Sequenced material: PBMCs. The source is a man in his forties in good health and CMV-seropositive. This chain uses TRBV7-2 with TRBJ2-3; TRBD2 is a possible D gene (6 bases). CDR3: CASSQDYLSTDTQYF. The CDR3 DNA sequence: TGTGCCAGCAGCCAGGACTACCTTAGCACAGATACGCAGTATTTT.